The sequence of this T cell receptor beta chain was determined in a study of human T cells and chemical hapten exposure. The time point was: pre-sensitization, week 0. The sample's treatment: therapeutic diphenylcyclopropenone sensitization with weekly scalp DPC. The CDR3 runs to 12 residues. Germline V gives CDR1 SQVTM, CDR2 ANQGSEA. The ends were cut back, 4 bases at V and 3 bases at J, with 10 bases in the middle. This clonotype was detected many times. TCRdb redid the calling of the RACE reads with MiXCR, one entry per CDR3 protein. The sample gives approximately 370,000 distinct CDR3 sequences, approximately 5% of which show up once; about 8.2% is in the top ten.

The J gene is TRBJ2-7, the V gene TRBV29-1; D is ambiguous. The clonotype originates from a woman between 18 and 29 years old with alopecia areata. Some clones in this sample may be carry-over from other donors' samples. This material consisted of whole blood, taken in connection with sensitization to the hapten diphenylcyclopropenone (DPC). The chain's CDR3 is CSVGKEIYEQYF. In DNA, the CDR3 is TGCAGCGTTGGTAAGGAGATCTACGAGCAGTACTTC.